The 10 T cell receptor beta chains given below trace back to one sample, sequenced in a study of siplizumab effects on memory and regulatory T cells. Sequencing was performed with immunoSEQ multiplex PCR; in TCRdb, only in-frame clones are kept and a portion is missing. Of some 100,000 clones in the sample, approximately 94% are singletons; the top ten hold 1% to 1.5%. Source material: non-Treg CD4+ T cells sorted from blood. These receptors originate from a human donor in good health.

The rearrangement uses TRBV27 and TRBJ2-1; 9 nucleotides line up with TRBD2. Germline lookup yields CDR1 MNHEY and CDR2 SMNVEV (reference sequence). The V segment lost 6 bases and the J segment 0 bases; nucleotides outside the gene matches: 3. The CDR3 has 15 amino acids. CDR3 sequence: CASRKREVSYNEQFF. CDR3 sequence (DNA): TGTGCCAGCAGAAAGCGGGAGGTCTCCTACAATGAGCAGTTCTTC.

In DNA, the CDR3 is TGTGCCAGCAAGAAACCGGGACAAACCTCCTACGAGCAGTACTTC. Protein sequence: CASKKPGQTSYEQYF. The chain couples TRBV28 to TRBJ2-7, with a weak D call TRBD1 (6 bases). Germline V CDR1 and CDR2: MDHEN, SYDVKM. CDR3 length equals 15 residues. Trimming stripped 7 bases from V and 0 bases from J, with 16 bases between.

In regard to this clone: The same CDR3 also results from other DNA sequences found in this sample. This rearrangement joins TRBV18 to TRBJ1-1, with a tentative D call TRBD1 (6 bases). CDR3 length equals 14 residues. Per the germline V gene, CDR1 is KGHSH and CDR2 is LQKENI. V was cut by 3 bases and J by 2 bases, with 10 bases left in between. The CDR3 region has the DNA TGTGCCAGCTCACCCGGACAGTCAAACACTGAAGCTTTCTTT. Encoded protein: CASSPGQSNTEAFF.

This clone occurred once. The CDR3 DNA reads TGTGCCAGCTCACCGGGGGCAGAACAAGAGACCCAGTACTTC. Translation: CASSPGAEQETQYF. The chain recombines TRBV18 with TRBJ2-5; D might be TRBD1 (6 bases). The germline CDR1 and CDR2 sequences are KGHSH and LQKENI. Trimming removed 3 bases from V and 2 bases from J, with 10 bases in between. The CDR3 consists of 14 residues.

V is TRBV11-2 and J is TRBJ1-5; D unclear. CDR3 size: 13 residues. CDR1 and CDR2 (germline): SGHAT, FQNNGV. V was trimmed by 0 bases and J by 4 bases, leaving 4 bases between them. This CDR3 reads CASSLDRNQPQHF. DNA of the CDR3: TGTGCCAGCAGCTTAGACAGAAATCAGCCCCAGCATTTT.

The gene calls are TRBV7-6 and TRBJ1-1; D is undetermined. In germline, CDR1 is SGHVS, CDR2 FNYEAQ. The CDR3 runs 14 residues. The V end was cut by 5 bases, the J end by 0 bases, with 10 bases between. CDR3 amino acids: CASSPGNLNTEAFF. CDR3 in DNA: TGTGCCAGCAGCCCCGGGAACCTGAACACTGAAGCTTTCTTT.

V and J are TRBV27 and TRBJ1-2; 7 bases fit TRBD1. The CDR3 extends over 13 amino acids. The germline CDR1 and CDR2 sequences are MNHEY and SMNVEV (reference sequence). Unmatched junction bases numbered 3, after V lost 2 bases and J lost 6 bases. CDR3 region: CASSLGQDDGYTF. In nucleotides, the CDR3 is TGTGCCAGCAGTTTAGGACAGGACGATGGCTACACCTTC.

The chain's CDR3 is CASSYSEGLRETQYF. The CDR3 DNA reads as TGTGCCAGCAGTTACTCTGAGGGATTAAGAGAGACCCAGTACTTC. V usage is TRBV6-5 and J usage is TRBJ2-5; TRBD2 might be the D (5 bases). Germline loops: CDR1 MNHEY, CDR2 SVGAGI. The ends were cut back, 0 bases at V and 4 bases at J, with 12 bases in the middle. The CDR3 contains 15 residues.

The rearrangement uses TRBV6-5 and TRBJ1-5; unclear D gene. The CDR3 loop spans 14 amino acids. The ends were cut back, 0 bases at V and 1 base at J, with 4 bases in the middle. Germline CDR1 and CDR2: MNHEY and SVGAGI. CDR3 nucleotide sequence: TGTGCCAGCAGTTACTCGCAGAGCAATCAGCCCCAGCATTTT. Residues: CASSYSQSNQPQHF.

J is TRBJ1-2 and V is TRBV2, with 11 bases that match TRBD1. This CDR3 spans 15 amino acids. Trimming took 5 bases from V and 7 from J; bases not matched to a gene: 9. Germline V gene lookup returns CDR1 SNHLY and CDR2 FYNNEI. The CDR3 reads CASSWTGGGPGGYTF. CDR3 DNA sequence: TGTGCCAGCAGTTGGACAGGGGGCGGTCCCGGTGGCTACACCTTC.